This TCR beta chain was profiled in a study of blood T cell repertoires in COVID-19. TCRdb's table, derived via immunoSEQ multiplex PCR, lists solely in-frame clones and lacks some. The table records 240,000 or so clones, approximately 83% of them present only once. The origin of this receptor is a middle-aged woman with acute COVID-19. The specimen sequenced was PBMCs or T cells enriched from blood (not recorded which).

The CDR3 DNA reads TGTGCCAGCAGCTTAGCAGTACCCGAGCAGTACTTC. It yields the protein CASSLAVPEQYF. The rearrangement links TRBV11-2 to TRBJ2-7; D call uncertain. Trimming shortened V by 1 base and J by 6 bases, and 7 bases separated the two germline ends. Germline assignment: CDR1 SGHAT and CDR2 FQNNGV. This CDR3 is 12 amino acids long.